This TCR beta chain stems from a study of T-cell reconstitution after alpha-beta-depleted transplantation in children. Whole-study results and caveats: Several hundred rapidly expanded clones from non-depleted graft cells reportedly supplied alpha-beta T cells about two months post-transplant. At one year after transplant, newly produced T cells mostly accounted for T-cell counts and diversity.

The germline V gene encodes CDR1 ENHRY and CDR2 SYGVKD. The CDR3 totals 14 residues. Unique molecular identifiers were incorporated when the TCRbeta library was constructed. Each CDR3 protein is one row after TCRdb ran MiXCR on the PCR reads. The data contain about 27,000 distinct CDR3 sequences, roughly a sixth of them singletons. Comments on this clonotype: Its antigen is as yet unknown.

The TCR sequence derives from a male patient between 2 and 9 years old who had a stem cell transplant for acute lymphoblastic leukemia, so the T cells may come from the graft donor. The chain is built from TRBV10-3 and TRBJ2-1; tentatively, D is TRBD2 (6 bases). The material sequenced was PBMCs, mostly from graft donor cells, taken 60 days after TCRalphabeta/CD19-depleted stem cell transplant. The CDR3 DNA is TGTGCTTCGTCGGCGGGGAGCTCCTACAATGAGCAGTTCTTC. Its translation: CASSAGSSYNEQFF.